Listed below are T cell receptor beta chains from one sample, sequenced in a study of cytomegalovirus exposure and HLA in healthy donors. TCRdb keeps only in-frame clones here, not all; method: immunoSEQ multiplex PCR. The data show around 160,000 clones, over 60% seen once. Sequencing was performed on PBMCs. These receptors came from a man aged 40-49 years in good health and CMV-seropositive. The CDR3 runs from the conserved cysteine through the conserved F or W. The order of the fields is CDR3 protein, CDR3 DNA, clone size, V gene, D gene, J gene. A D gene is named only where the DNA matches it firmly. Expanded clones are given a class, and other clones once, few, many or no size at all.

CDR3aa: CASSQDSPFSGLSSYSPGDTQYF; CDR3nt: TGTGCCAGCAGCCAAGATTCTCCCTTTAGCGGGCTCAGTTCTTACAGCCCGGGGGATACGCAGTATTTT; abundance: .; v_gene: TRBV14; d_gene: TRBD2; j_gene: TRBJ2-3
CDR3aa: CAISLTANTEAFF; CDR3nt: TGTGCCATCAGTTTAACAGCGAACACTGAAGCTTTCTTT; abundance: .; v_gene: TRBV10-3; d_gene: .; j_gene: TRBJ1-1
CDR3aa: CASSSRNEQFF; CDR3nt: TGTGCCAGCAGTAGCAGGAATGAGCAGTTCTTC; abundance: .; v_gene: TRBV2; d_gene: .; j_gene: TRBJ2-1
CDR3aa: CASSGLQETQYF; CDR3nt: TGTGCCAGCTCTGGACTGCAAGAGACCCAGTACTTC; abundance: few; v_gene: TRBV28; d_gene: .; j_gene: TRBJ2-5
CDR3aa: CASSPQTSGRHNEQFF; CDR3nt: TGTGCCAGCAGCCCACAGACTAGCGGGAGACACAATGAGCAGTTCTTC; abundance: .; v_gene: TRBV7-9; d_gene: TRBD2; j_gene: TRBJ2-1
CDR3aa: CASSLAPGTGHTEAFF; CDR3nt: TGTGCCAGCAGCTTAGCCCCCGGGACAGGGCACACTGAAGCTTTCTTT; abundance: few; v_gene: TRBV7-2; d_gene: TRBD1; j_gene: TRBJ1-1
CDR3aa: CSSRRGDQPQHF; CDR3nt: TGTTCCAGTCGGCGGGGTGATCAGCCCCAGCATTTT; abundance: .; v_gene: TRBV7-9; d_gene: .; j_gene: TRBJ1-5
CDR3aa: CASSYSHAHQPQHF; CDR3nt: TGTGCCAGCAGTTACTCGCACGCGCATCAGCCCCAGCATTTT; abundance: .; v_gene: TRBV6-5; d_gene: .; j_gene: TRBJ1-5
CDR3aa: CASSQWTVPYNEQFF; CDR3nt: TGTGCCAGCAGCCAGTGGACAGTGCCCTACAATGAGCAGTTCTTC; abundance: .; v_gene: TRBV14; d_gene: .; j_gene: TRBJ2-1
CDR3aa: CASSLTGQGFNEQYF; CDR3nt: TGTGCCAGTAGTCTTACCGGACAGGGTTTCAACGAGCAGTACTTC; abundance: .; v_gene: TRBV19; d_gene: TRBD1; j_gene: TRBJ2-7
CDR3aa: CASSSATNEKLFF; CDR3nt: TGCGCCAGCAGCTCCGCAACTAATGAAAAACTGTTTTTT; abundance: once; v_gene: TRBV5-1; d_gene: .; j_gene: TRBJ1-4
CDR3aa: CASSYRDTQPYEQYF; CDR3nt: TGTGCCAGCAGTTACAGGGACACCCAACCCTACGAGCAGTACTTC; abundance: .; v_gene: TRBV6-5; d_gene: .; j_gene: TRBJ2-7
CDR3aa: CASSVAVGGQGRSTDTQYF; CDR3nt: TGTGCCAGCAGCGTAGCTGTGGGGGGGCAGGGACGGAGCACAGATACGCAGTATTTT; abundance: .; v_gene: TRBV9; d_gene: .; j_gene: TRBJ2-3
CDR3aa: CASSVLGTPNQPQHF; CDR3nt: TGTGCCAGCAGCGTTCTAGGGACACCTAATCAGCCCCAGCATTTT; abundance: .; v_gene: TRBV9; d_gene: .; j_gene: TRBJ1-5
CDR3aa: CASSLKASGSSYEQYF; CDR3nt: TGTGCCAGCAGCCTTAAGGCTAGCGGGAGTTCCTACGAGCAGTACTTC; abundance: .; v_gene: TRBV9; d_gene: TRBD2; j_gene: TRBJ2-7
CDR3aa: CASSLDRGTGELFF; CDR3nt: TGTGCCAGCAGCTTGGACAGGGGGACCGGGGAGCTGTTTTTT; abundance: .; v_gene: TRBV5-4; d_gene: TRBD1; j_gene: TRBJ2-2
CDR3aa: CASSVAQVGTDTQYF; CDR3nt: TGTGCCAGCAGCGTAGCGCAGGTCGGTACAGATACGCAGTATTTT; abundance: .; v_gene: TRBV9; d_gene: .; j_gene: TRBJ2-3
CDR3aa: CASSYQAGPPADTQYF; CDR3nt: TGTGCCAGCAGTTACCAAGCGGGGCCCCCCGCAGATACGCAGTATTTT; abundance: .; v_gene: TRBV6-6; d_gene: TRBD2; j_gene: TRBJ2-3
CDR3aa: CASSQDSASGGRTDTQYF; CDR3nt: TGTGCCAGCAGCCAAGATAGTGCTAGCGGGGGGAGGACAGATACGCAGTATTTT; abundance: .; v_gene: TRBV4-2; d_gene: TRBD2; j_gene: TRBJ2-3
CDR3aa: CASSWGQNTGELFF; CDR3nt: TGTGCCAGCAGCTGGGGACAGAACACCGGGGAGCTGTTTTTT; abundance: .; v_gene: TRBV7-8; d_gene: .; j_gene: TRBJ2-2
CDR3aa: CASSLRDRGSGANVLTF; CDR3nt: TGTGCCAGCAGCCTAAGGGACAGAGGATCTGGGGCCAACGTCCTGACTTTC; abundance: .; v_gene: TRBV27; d_gene: TRBD1; j_gene: TRBJ2-6
CDR3aa: CASSVGPGGGGNTIYF; CDR3nt: TGTGCCAGCAGCGTAGGCCCAGGGGGTGGTGGAAACACCATATATTTT; abundance: .; v_gene: TRBV9; d_gene: TRBD1; j_gene: TRBJ1-3
CDR3aa: CASSAPGTSGYNEQFF; CDR3nt: TGTGCCAGCAGCGCCCCCGGGACTAGCGGCTACAATGAGCAGTTCTTC; abundance: .; v_gene: TRBV9; d_gene: TRBD2; j_gene: TRBJ2-1